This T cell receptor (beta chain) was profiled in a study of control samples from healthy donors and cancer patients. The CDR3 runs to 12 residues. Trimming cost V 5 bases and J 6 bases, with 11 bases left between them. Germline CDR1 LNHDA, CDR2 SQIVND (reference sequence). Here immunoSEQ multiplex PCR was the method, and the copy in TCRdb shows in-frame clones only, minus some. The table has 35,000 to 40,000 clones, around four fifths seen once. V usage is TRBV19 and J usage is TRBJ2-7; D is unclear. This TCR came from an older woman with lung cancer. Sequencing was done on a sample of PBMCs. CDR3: CASSPRGFEQYF. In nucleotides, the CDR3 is TGTGCCAGTAGTCCGAGAGGCTTCGAGCAGTACTTC.